These 28 T cell receptor beta chains originate from one sample sequenced in a study of post-analysis software for immune sequencing data. Study-wide results and caveats: Compared with controls, patients had more of five or six TRBV segments, including TRBV5-6, TRBV5-1 and TRBV20-1.

These TCRs are of unknown antigen specificity. cDNA libraries of TCR beta carried unique molecular identifiers. TCRdb ran MiXCR on the PCR reads and lists one entry per CDR3 protein. Here the sample spans 400,000 to 500,000 distinct CDR3 sequences, about 39% being singletons. Sequences were obtained from blood. The receptors were gathered from a girl aged 2 to 9 with multiple sclerosis.

The sample holds a few counts of this clonotype. CDR3 region: CASLNRFGWWNEQFF. CDR3 in DNA: TGTGCCAGCCTTAATCGATTCGGGTGGTGGAATGAGCAGTTCTTC. The chain uses TRBV28 and TRBJ2-1; D call uncertain. The CDR3 has 15 residues. CDR1 MDHEN and CDR2 SYDVKM come from the germline V gene. Trimming removed 8 bases from V and 7 bases from J, with 21 bases in between.

Worth noting for this clonotype: The conserved phenylalanine or tryptophan is not found at the CDR3 terminus, so this likely reflects a read error. It is unclear where the CDR3 begins or ends on the DNA, so no DNA is shown, and the CDR3 is as TCRdb lists it. The chain carries TRBV7-3 and TRBJ2-1; the D call of TRBD1 is as the table states it, not checked on the DNA. Germline V CDR1 and CDR2: SGHTA, FQGTGA. Inclusive of both ends, the CDR3 amounts to 13 amino acids. The CDR3 is CAMTETGRDEHFT.

The chain carries TRBV7-2 and TRBJ1-2, with a possible D match to TRBD1 (5 bases). V gave up 7 bases and J gave up 8 bases, with 20 bases separating them. The CDR3 runs 14 residues. Germline V gene sequence: CDR1 SGHTA, CDR2 FQGNSA. The CDR3 here is CASKAGTVPGGYTF. As DNA, the CDR3 is TGTGCCAGCAAAGCCGGGACGGTCCCGGGGGGCTACACCTTC.

This clonotype was seen a handful of times. V is TRBV12-3 or TRBV12-4 and J is TRBJ2-1; TRBD2 agrees at 9 bases. V gave up 5 bases and J gave up 0 bases; unmatched junction bases: 8. CDR3 size: 17 residues. The CDR3 region is CASSPWSSGSSYNEQFF. Written as DNA, the CDR3 is TGTGCCAGCAGTCCGTGGAGTAGCGGGAGCTCCTACAATGAGCAGTTCTTC.

The rearrangement joins TRBV12-3 or TRBV12-4 to TRBJ2-4, with D tentatively TRBD2 (6 bases). This CDR3 is built from 12 residues. Trimming cost V 7 bases and J 15 bases, with 19 bases left between them. CDR3 sequence reads: CASTRVGEVLYF. CDR3 DNA sequence: TGTGCCAGCACCAGGGTGGGGGAGGTGTTGTACTTC.

This chain uses TRBV6-7 with TRBJ2-7; no firm D call. TRBV6-7 is an ORF, with its function uncertain. CDR3 length equals 12 residues. Trimming cost V 5 bases and J 2 bases, with 7 bases left between them. Here the CDR3 reads CASSRLTYEQYF. CDR3 DNA: TGTGCCAGCAGTCGGCTTACCTACGAGCAGTACTTC.

The genes are TRBV4-3 and TRBJ1-2; 7 bases match TRBD1. V dropped 1 base and J dropped 7; count of bases not matched to a gene: 18. The CDR3 spans 18 residues. CDR1 and CDR2 from the germline V gene are LGHNA and YSLEER. The CDR3 region has the DNA TGCGCCAGCAGCCAAGTGGGGGGGACAGTGACTGCACCTGGTGGCTACACCTTC. Its protein product is CASSQVGGTVTAPGGYTF.

This clonotype came up a few times. The gene calls are TRBV7-2 and TRBJ2-7, with a weak D call TRBD1 (5 bases). The V end lost 0 bases, the J end lost 10 bases, and 16 bases lay between the germline ends. Germline loops: CDR1 SGHTA, CDR2 FQGNSA. CDR3 length: 14 amino acids. CDR3 in DNA: TGTGCCAGCAGCTTAGCTGGGTTTGGGGCAATCCAGTACTTC. Residues: CASSLAGFGAIQYF.

J is TRBJ2-7 and V is TRBV29-1, with 9 positions matching TRBD1. Germline V gene sequence: CDR1 SQVTM, CDR2 ANQGSEA. Trimming removed 6 bases from V and 7 bases from J; junction bases left unmatched: 13. CDR3 length equals 14 residues. CDR3: CSVLGTGLVNEQYF. The CDR3 DNA reads TGCAGCGTCCTCGGGACAGGGTTAGTTAATGAGCAGTACTTC.

A remark on this clonotype: One end of the junction varies from germline; a read error may be responsible. The V gene is TRBV7-9, the J gene TRBJ2-7, with 9 bases aligning to TRBD2. CDR1 and CDR2 (germline): SEHNR, FQNEAQ (reference sequence). The CDR3 covers 13 residues. The CDR3 loop is CARSIAGAYEQYF. The DNA of the CDR3 is TGTGCCCGCAGCATAGCGGGAGCCTACGAGCAGTACTTC.

The chain has TRBV5-1 and TRBJ2-1; 8 bases fit TRBD2. After removal of 4 bases from V and 9 bases from J, the junction contained 9 bases not matched to a gene. Germline lookup yields CDR1 SGHRS and CDR2 YFSETQ. The CDR3 spans 14 residues. In DNA, the CDR3 is TGCGCCAGCAGCCAAGGACTAGCTGTCCCTGAGCAGTTCTTC. Amino acids: CASSQGLAVPEQFF.

The rearrangement uses TRBV12-3 or TRBV12-4 and TRBJ2-7; D not certain. The V gene lost 4 bases and the J gene lost 0 bases, with 4 bases spanning the gap. The CDR3 is made up of 12 amino acids. The CDR3 is CASSSASYEQYF. The CDR3 nucleotides are TGTGCCAGCAGTTCTGCCTCCTACGAGCAGTACTTC.

The genes are TRBV4-1 and TRBJ1-2; D not certain. The CDR3 contains 15 residues. V lost 6 bases and J lost 3, with 17 bases in between. Germline values: CDR1 MGHRA, CDR2 YSYEKL. The CDR3, as DNA: TGCGCCAGCAGTTTTTTGTCCCGGGATGACTATGGCTACACCTTC. It is translated as CASSFLSRDDYGYTF.

The chain employs TRBV18 and TRBJ1-4; unclear D gene. Germline-derived CDR1 and CDR2 are KGHSH and LQKENI. Trimming removed 2 bases at V and 7 bases at J, with 11 bases between. The CDR3 contains 14 residues. The CDR3 spells CASSPYAGLEKLFF. Here the CDR3 DNA reads TGTGCCAGCTCACCATATGCCGGGCTTGAAAAACTGTTTTTT.

This clonotype was seen a single time. This chain joins TRBV28 and TRBJ2-5, with a tentative D call TRBD1 (5 bases). V was clipped by 5 bases and J by 2 bases, with 9 bases between them. CDR3 length: 13 residues. Looked up from germline, CDR1 is MDHEN and CDR2 is SYDVKM. CDR3 nucleotide sequence: TGTGCCAGCAGTCCAGGGAAACAAGAGACCCAGTACTTC. It codes for CASSPGKQETQYF. The variable domain in full, with the rest retrieved from reference TRBV28 and TRBJ2-5, is DVKVTQSSRYLVKRTGEKVFLECVQDMDHENMFWYRQDPGLGLRLIYFSYDVKMKEKGDIPEGYSVSREKKERFSLILESASTNQTSMYLCASSPGKQETQYFGPGTRLLVL.

The chain joins TRBV2 to TRBJ2-3; D gene uncertain. Germline V lookup: CDR1 SNHLY, CDR2 FYNNEI. The CDR3 consists of 14 residues. V dropped 1 base and J dropped 6 bases, with 11 bases sitting between them. The CDR3 DNA is TGTGCCAGCAGTGAAGTGGTAAGGGCGGATACGCAGTATTTT. Encoded protein: CASSEVVRADTQYF. Based on the CDR3 plus reference TRBV2 and TRBJ2-3, the full variable domain is EPEVTQTPSHQVTQMGQEVILRCVPISNHLYFYWYRQILGQKVEFLVSFYNNEISEKSEIFDDQFSVERPDGSNFTLKIRSTKLEDSAMYFCASSEVVRADTQYFGPGTRLTVL.

A few counts support this clonotype. The CDR3 sequence: CASVLAGDREQFF. The CDR3 DNA follows: TGTGCCAGCGTCCTAGCGGGAGATCGTGAGCAGTTCTTC. The chain uses TRBV28 and TRBJ2-1, with 10 bases fitting TRBD2. CDR3 length: 13 amino acids. CDR1 MDHEN and CDR2 SYDVKM come from the germline V gene. The V segment lost 8 bases and the J segment 9 bases; nucleotides outside the gene matches: 7.

The chain couples TRBV5-1 to TRBJ1-2; 10 bases are shared with TRBD1. Trimming took 2 bases from V and 2 from J; bases not matched to a gene: 6. Germline CDR1 and CDR2: SGHRS and YFSETQ. This CDR3 comprises 16 residues. The CDR3 region has the DNA TGCGCCAGCAGCTTTGGACGACAGGGGGCGAACTATGGCTACACCTTC. Its protein product is CASSFGRQGANYGYTF.

The V call is TRBV29-1, the J call TRBJ1-1; no firm D call. The CDR3 runs 16 residues. V was trimmed by 1 base and J by 1 base, leaving 16 bases between them. CDR1 SQVTM and CDR2 ANQGSEA come from the germline V gene. CDR3 sequence: CSVEAFGYSANTEAFF. DNA for the CDR3: TGCAGCGTTGAAGCGTTTGGGTATTCGGCGAACACTGAAGCTTTCTTT.

The chain joins TRBV13 to TRBJ1-1, with D hard to call. V lost 2 bases and J 11 bases, leaving 15 bases between the germline ends. CDR1 is PRHDT, CDR2 FYEKMQ, per germline (reference sequence). This CDR3 spans 13 amino acids. For the CDR3, the DNA is TGTGCCAGCAGCTTATTTGGGGAATTGCCGGCTTTCTTT. Translated, it gives CASSLFGELPAFF.

DNA of the CDR3: TGTGCCAGCAGCCAATCCACCAATGAGCAGTTCTTC. It specifies CASSQSTNEQFF. The V gene is TRBV6-2 or TRBV6-3, the J gene TRBJ2-1; D is undetermined. The CDR3 is 12 amino acids. V gave up 6 bases and J gave up 6 bases, with 9 bases separating them. CDR1 is MNHEY and CDR2 is SVGEGT in the germline V gene.

The chain couples TRBV29-1 to TRBJ1-1, with no clear D. CDR3 length: 14 residues. Trimming took off 6 bases at V and 10 bases at J, with 24 bases between the two ends. CDR1 is SQVTM and CDR2 is ANQGSEA in the germline V gene. The CDR3 region is CSVILGSIANGAFF. The CDR3 nucleotides are TGCAGCGTCATCCTTGGCAGTATTGCCAACGGAGCTTTCTTT.

This chain connects TRBV7-9 to TRBJ2-7; 9 nucleotides align to TRBD1. CDR1 is SEHNR, CDR2 FQNEAQ, per germline (reference sequence). The length of the CDR3 is 15 residues. With V trimmed by 5 bases and J by 7 bases, 12 bases remained unmatched. The CDR3 DNA follows: TGTGCCAGCAGCCAAGACAGGGGGTCCTACAATGAGCAGTACTTC. Translated, it gives CASSQDRGSYNEQYF.

There are many counts of this clonotype. The V gene is TRBV20-1, the J gene TRBJ2-7, with 9 bases identical to TRBD1. The CDR3 spans 13 residues. V trimming: 3 bases; J trimming: 4 bases; junction bases outside the gene matches: 4. The germline V gene has CDR1 DFQATT and CDR2 SNEGSKA (reference sequence). CDR3 loop: CSASRDREYEQYF. The CDR3 nucleotides are TGCAGTGCTAGTCGGGACAGGGAGTACGAGCAGTACTTC.

This clonotype occurred a few times. The chain has TRBV15 and TRBJ2-7; 12 positions match TRBD2. Germline assignment: CDR1 LNHNV and CDR2 YYDKDF (reference sequence). After removal of 1 base from V and 4 bases from J, the junction contained 2 bases not matched to a gene. This CDR3 has 15 residues. Here the CDR3 DNA reads TGTGCCACCAGCAGAGGCACTAGCGGGAGGTACGAGCAGTACTTC. Translating it yields CATSRGTSGRYEQYF. Drawing the rest from reference TRBV15 and TRBJ2-7, the complete variable domain is DAMVIQNPRYQVTQFGKPVTLSCSQTLNHNVMYWYQQKSSQAPKLLFHYYDKDFNNEADTPDNFQSRRPNTSFCFLDIRSPGLGDTAMYLCATSRGTSGRYEQYFGPGTRLTVT.

This clonotype was observed a handful of times. This chain links TRBV27 with TRBJ2-1; 9 positions match TRBD2. The CDR3 extends over 15 amino acids. V was pared by 7 bases and J by 6 bases, with 10 bases of the junction left unmatched. Germline lookup yields CDR1 MNHEY and CDR2 SMNVEV (reference sequence). The DNA of the CDR3 is TGTGCCAGCACCCCCGTTGTAGCGGGGGTCAATGAGCAGTTCTTC. This translates into CASTPVVAGVNEQFF.

This rearrangement joins TRBV29-1 to TRBJ1-2; 9 bases are a match to TRBD1. Trimming cost V 5 bases and J 5 bases; bases outside gene matches: 3. CDR1 SQVTM and CDR2 ANQGSEA come from the germline V gene. This CDR3 contains 12 residues. DNA for the CDR3: TGCAGCGTTCCTGGACAGGGGTATGGCTACACCTTC. Residues: CSVPGQGYGYTF.

This clonotype was observed a few times. This chain connects TRBV5-6 to TRBJ1-5, with TRBD1 matching over 7 bases. V lost 6 bases, J lost 5 bases, and 11 bases stayed unmatched. The CDR3 runs to 15 residues. Germline values: CDR1 SGHDT, CDR2 YYEEEE. The CDR3 here is CASNREGALDQPQHF. As DNA, the CDR3 is TGTGCCAGCAACCGCGAGGGGGCTCTAGATCAGCCCCAGCATTTT.